The text below deals with one TCR beta chain. Its antigen is unknown. The data are from a study of vaccination effects on CD4 cells after COVID-19. The CDR3 consists of 15 residues. Germline CDR1 is MNHEY and CDR2 is SVGAGI. V gave up 0 bases and J gave up 1 base, with 7 bases separating them. Repertoires were generated with immunoSEQ multiplex PCR, while TCRdb's copy carries only in-frame clones and drops some. The sample shows approximately 22,000 clones, about three quarters of them seen only once. Under the ViraFEST assay, PBMC were stimulated with viral peptide pools so that antigen-specific CD4+ T cells expanded. Sequencing was performed afterwards. Subsequent to a culture period of less than twelve days, CD4+ T cells were isolated.

The rearrangement joins TRBV6-5 to TRBJ1-3; no reliable D call. The sequenced sample was CD4+ T cells from PBMCs cultured with HCoV-229E spike peptides, obtained before COVID-19 vaccination. This TCR was sampled from a human donor who received a COVID-19 vaccine. CDR3 region: CASSYSVQSGNTIYF. CDR3 coding DNA: TGTGCCAGCAGTTACTCGGTTCAGTCTGGAAACACCATATATTTT.